The 22 T cell receptor beta chains listed next were all sequenced from one sample in a study of cytomegalovirus exposure and HLA in healthy donors. 60 Vbeta and 13 Jbeta primers were used in PCR. The method was immunoSEQ multiplex PCR; TCRdb's version includes in-frame clones alone and lacks a portion of them. The sample lists around 200,000 clones, roughly 80% occurring once. Sequencing used PBMCs. All receptors derive from a man aged 45 to 65 in good health and CMV-seronegative.

The chain recombines TRBV30 with TRBJ2-1; 11 bases align to TRBD2. With 0 bases clipped from V and 9 bases from J, the junction kept 7 bases outside the gene matches. Germline CDR1 is GTSNPN and CDR2 is SVGIG (reference sequence). The CDR3 extends over 15 amino acids. Here the CDR3 DNA reads TGTGCCTGGAGTGTACTGACTAGCGGGACGGGTGAGCAGTTCTTC. Protein product: CAWSVLTSGTGEQFF.

This chain uses TRBV7-9 with TRBJ1-3, with 10 bases fitting TRBD1. This CDR3 contains 17 residues. Trimming cost V 2 bases and J 1 base; bases outside gene matches: 5. Germline CDR1 SEHNR, CDR2 FQNEAQ (reference sequence). The CDR3 loop reads CASSLRQGANSGNTIYF. In DNA, the CDR3 is TGTGCCAGCAGCTTACGACAGGGGGCAAATTCTGGAAACACCATATATTTT. The full variable domain, completed using reference TRBV7-9 and TRBJ1-3, is DTGVSQNPRHKITKRGQNVTFRCDPISEHNRLYWYRQTLGQGPEFLTYFQNEAQLEKSRLLSDRFSAERPKGSFSTLEIQRTEQGDSAMYLCASSLRQGANSGNTIYFGEGSWLTVV.

The V call is TRBV7-6, the J call TRBJ2-1; TRBD1 matches at 7 bases. The CDR3 sequence is 18 residues long. V lost 3 bases, J lost 1 base, and 12 bases stayed unmatched. CDR1 SGHVS and CDR2 FNYEAQ come from the germline V gene. CDR3 DNA: TGTGCCAGCAGCTTTACAGGGGTAGGGGTTCGGTCCTACAATGAGCAGTTCTTC. Translating it yields CASSFTGVGVRSYNEQFF.

This clone has just a few counts. The rearrangement uses TRBV6-5 and TRBJ2-7, with D uncertain. CDR1 is MNHEY, CDR2 SVGAGI, per germline. The CDR3 is 13 amino acids. The germline V and J ends were trimmed by 5 bases and 6 bases, with 14 bases remaining between them. The chain's CDR3 is CASSALEVSEQYF. CDR3 nucleotides: TGTGCCAGCAGTGCCCTAGAAGTCTCCGAGCAGTACTTC.

The chain is built from TRBV2 and TRBJ1-1, with D unresolved. This CDR3 has 11 residues. Trimming took off 3 bases at V and 8 bases at J, with 7 bases between the two ends. Per the germline V gene, CDR1 is SNHLY and CDR2 is FYNNEI. CDR3 nucleotides: TGTGCCAGCAGTGATTGGAGGGAAGCTTTCTTT. Residues: CASSDWREAFF.

The rearrangement uses TRBV28 and TRBJ1-5, with D unresolved. The V gene's germline CDR1 is MDHEN and CDR2 SYDVKM. The CDR3 covers 16 residues. The V end lost 4 bases, the J end lost 2 bases, and 15 bases lay between the germline ends. The CDR3 loop is CASSSPRGVRNQPQHF. The CDR3 nucleotides are TGTGCCAGCAGTTCCCCCCGGGGAGTGCGCAATCAGCCCCAGCATTTT.

The chain couples TRBV13 to TRBJ2-5; 11 bases match TRBD2. The CDR3 consists of 16 residues. Germline V lookup: CDR1 PRHDT, CDR2 FYEKMQ (reference sequence). With V trimmed by 4 bases and J by 1 base, 5 bases remained unmatched. CDR3: CASSSWGTSGQETQYF. The DNA for the CDR3 is TGTGCCAGCAGCTCGTGGGGGACTAGCGGCCAAGAGACCCAGTACTTC. Together with reference TRBV13 and TRBJ2-5, the CDR3 gives the full variable domain: AAGVIQSPRHLIKEKRETATLKCYPIPRHDTVYWYQQGPGQDPQFLISFYEKMQSDKGSIPDRFSAQQFSDYHSELNMSSLELGDSALYFCASSSWGTSGQETQYFGPGTRLLVL.

The chain has TRBV4-2 and TRBJ2-1; 7 bases agree with TRBD2. Germline lookup yields CDR1 LGHNA and CDR2 YNFKEQ. Trimming cost V 1 base and J 4 bases; bases outside gene matches: 4. The CDR3 loop spans 15 amino acids. CDR3 in DNA: TGTGCCAGCAGCCAAGGGAGCGGGAATTACAATGAGCAGTTCTTC. It encodes CASSQGSGNYNEQFF.

The V call is TRBV4-1, the J call TRBJ1-5, with 10 bases lining up with TRBD1. This CDR3 region has 15 residues. The V segment lost 2 bases and the J segment 9 bases; nucleotides outside the gene matches: 7. Looked up from germline, CDR1 is MGHRA and CDR2 is YSYEKL. The CDR3 DNA sequence: TGCGCCAGCAGCCAACCGGGACAGGGGTTCTGGCCCCAGCATTTT. Its protein is CASSQPGQGFWPQHF.

This chain connects TRBV30 to TRBJ1-2, with a weak D call TRBD1 (5 bases). The CDR3 is made up of 11 amino acids. CDR1 is GTSNPN, CDR2 SVGIG, per germline (reference sequence). With 1 base removed from V and 7 bases from J, the gap between germline ends came to 7 bases. Here the CDR3 DNA reads TGTGCCTGGAGTGAAGGGGCTGGCTACACCTTC. It encodes CAWSEGAGYTF.

The chain employs TRBV30 and TRBJ2-5, with D maybe TRBD2 (6 bases). V was shortened by 1 base and J by 5 bases, with 11 bases between the two germline ends. Germline assignment: CDR1 GTSNPN and CDR2 SVGIG (reference sequence). The CDR3 consists of 13 residues. In nucleotides, the CDR3 is TGTGCCTGGAGTGGGACTAACGGCGAGACCCAGTACTTC. It translates to CAWSGTNGETQYF.

This sequence joins TRBV11-2 and TRBJ1-2; D is possibly TRBD1 (5 bases). Per the germline V gene, CDR1 is SGHAT and CDR2 is FQNNGV. CDR3 length: 13 amino acids. The ends were cut back, 2 bases at V and 7 bases at J, with 11 bases in the middle. The CDR3 nucleotides are TGTGCCAGCAGCTTATGGGGGGGAGGTGGCTACACCTTC. It translates to CASSLWGGGGYTF. The full variable domain, in which reference TRBV11-2 and TRBJ1-2 provide the parts outside the CDR3, is EAGVAQSPRYKIIEKRQSVAFWCNPISGHATLYWYQQILGQGPKLLIQFQNNGVVDDSQLPKDRFSAERLKGVDSTLKIQPAKLEDSAVYLCASSLWGGGGYTFGSGTRLTVV.

The chain has TRBV7-2 and TRBJ1-6; 8 bases map to TRBD1. The V segment lost 5 bases and the J segment 10 bases; nucleotides outside the gene matches: 7. The CDR3 has 14 residues. Germline CDR1 and CDR2: SGHTA and FQGNSA. Here the CDR3 DNA reads TGTGCCAGCAGCCAAGGACAGGGCTTCTCACCCCTCCACTTT. It yields the protein CASSQGQGFSPLHF. Using reference TRBV7-2 and TRBJ1-6 for the parts outside the CDR3, the full variable domain is GAGVSQSPSNKVTEKGKDVELRCDPISGHTALYWYRQSLGQGLEFLIYFQGNSAPDKSGLPSDRFSAERTGGSVSTLTIQRTQQEDSAVYLCASSQGQGFSPLHFGNGTRLTVT.

The rearrangement links TRBV28 to TRBJ2-1; 12 bases map to TRBD2. V gave up 6 bases and J gave up 4 bases; unmatched junction bases: 7. Germline lookup yields CDR1 MDHEN and CDR2 SYDVKM. The CDR3 sequence is 16 residues long. CDR3 bases: TGTGCCAGCAGCCCTAGCGGGAGGGCCCTTTACAATGAGCAGTTCTTC. This gives the protein CASSPSGRALYNEQFF.

V gene TRBV2 combines with J gene TRBJ1-4, with a tentative D call TRBD1 (6 bases). The CDR3 has 15 residues. The germline V and J ends were trimmed by 3 bases and 4 bases, with 12 bases remaining between them. Germline CDR1 SNHLY, CDR2 FYNNEI. CDR3 residues: CASSERQEINEKLFF. DNA for the CDR3: TGTGCCAGCAGTGAGAGACAGGAAATTAATGAAAAACTGTTTTTT.

The CDR3 region has the DNA TGCGCCAGCAGCCACGGTGAGCAGTTCTTC. Residues: CASSHGEQFF. V is TRBV4-1 and J is TRBJ2-1, with D uncertain. This CDR3 is built from 10 residues. The ends were cut back, 3 bases at V and 9 bases at J, with 3 bases in the middle. Germline V gene sequence: CDR1 MGHRA, CDR2 YSYEKL.

This chain links TRBV6-5 with TRBJ1-1, with 7 bases aligning to TRBD1. The CDR3 is 14 amino acids. Germline lookup yields CDR1 MNHEY and CDR2 SVGAGI. The V gene end was trimmed by 6 bases and the J gene end by 3 bases; junction bases not matched to a gene: 7. CDR3 DNA: TGTGCCAGCAGGAGGGACAGCGGGTACACTGAAGCTTTCTTT. Translation gives CASRRDSGYTEAFF.

Comments on this clone: Different DNA sequences within this sample yield the same CDR3. The CDR3 region is CASSLRRGETQYF. CDR3 bases: TGTGCCAGCAGCTTAAGGCGGGGGGAGACCCAGTACTTC. The genes are TRBV7-3 and TRBJ2-5; 7 bases match TRBD2. V dropped 1 base and J dropped 5; count of bases not matched to a gene: 1. Per germline, CDR1 SGHTA and CDR2 FQGTGA. This CDR3 spans 13 amino acids. The entire variable domain, with the rest obtained from reference TRBV7-3 and TRBJ2-5, is as follows: GAGVSQTPSNKVTEKGKYVELRCDPISGHTALYWYRQSLGQGPEFLIYFQGTGAADDSGLPNDRFFAVRPEGSVSTLKIQRTERGDSAVYLCASSLRRGETQYFGPGTRLLVL.

This clone has more than one count but fewer than ten. The CDR3 region is CASSFDTSGTAEQYF. The CDR3 DNA follows: TGTGCCAGCAGCTTTGACACTAGCGGGACCGCCGAGCAGTACTTC. J is TRBJ2-7 and V is TRBV7-9; 10 bases are a match to TRBD2. Trimming at V came to 3 bases and at J to 6 bases, leaving 8 bases not matched to a gene. Germline-derived CDR1 and CDR2 are SEHNR and FQNEAQ (reference sequence). The CDR3 extends over 15 amino acids.

The chain links TRBV2 to TRBJ1-2; D call uncertain. The CDR3 totals 13 residues. Germline lookup yields CDR1 SNHLY and CDR2 FYNNEI. Trimming cost V 6 bases and J 4 bases, with 12 bases left between them. The CDR3 DNA reads TGTGCCAGCAGAAGGGAGAATTTCTATGGCTACACCTTC. Its protein product is CASRRENFYGYTF.

This clone has just a few counts. The chain carries TRBV5-1 and TRBJ2-6; 9 nucleotides agree with TRBD1. The germline V gene has CDR1 SGHRS and CDR2 YFSETQ. The CDR3 is 19 residues long. J lost 4 bases, V lost 4 bases, and 15 bases had no gene match. The CDR3 region has the DNA TGCGCCAGCAGCCTAGCCCTAACAGGGGGCGTATCAGGGGCCAACGTCCTGACTTTC. Its translation is CASSLALTGGVSGANVLTF.

The chain employs TRBV19 and TRBJ2-2; TRBD1 matches 7 bases. Germline trimming cut 5 bases from V and 0 bases from J; bases unmatched to any gene: 3. Germline V gene data show CDR1 as LNHDA and CDR2 as SQIVND (reference sequence). CDR3 length: 15 amino acids. Written as DNA, the CDR3 is TGTGCCAGTAGTGTTACAGGGGCGAACACCGGGGAGCTGTTTTTT. This translates into CASSVTGANTGELFF.